These T cell receptor beta chains were read from a single sample in a study of T cells after yellow fever vaccination. TCRdb ran MiXCR on the 5' RACE reads and lists one entry per CDR3 protein. Seen here are some 350,000 distinct CDR3 sequences, roughly 9.4% observed once, and the top ten hold approximately 19%. The sample here was PBMCs, taken on the day of the first yellow fever vaccination. Receptors originate from a man between 18 and 35 years old who received the YFV17D yellow fever vaccine. CDR3s include the opening cysteine and the closing phenylalanine or tryptophan. Fields, in order: V gene, clone size, J gene, D gene, CDR3 protein, CDR3 DNA. A D gene is named only where the DNA matches it firmly. The size entry is marked missing in some rows and otherwise reads once, few, many or a size class.

TRBV9	NA	TRBJ1-5	NA	CASSHDPGGNNQPQHF	TGTGCCAGCAGCCACGATCCGGGGGGTAACAATCAGCCCCAGCATTTT
TRBV5-1	NA	TRBJ2-1	NA	CASSLDQGSDNEQFF	TGCGCCAGCAGCTTGGATCAGGGTAGTGACAATGAGCAGTTCTTC
TRBV9	few	TRBJ2-1	NA	CASSVEGGASAAYNEQFF	TGTGCCAGCAGCGTGGAGGGGGGGGCTTCAGCCGCCTACAATGAGCAGTTCTTC
TRBV7-9	NA	TRBJ2-5	NA	CASSDIGPGEYF	TGTGCCAGCAGCGATATAGGGCCAGGGGAGTACTTC
TRBV6-1	few	TRBJ2-2	TRBD1	CASSRDRLGELFF	TGTGCCAGCAGTCGGGACAGACTCGGGGAGCTGTTTTTT
TRBV12-3/TRBV12-4	many	TRBJ2-2	NA	CASSPGPTNTGELFF	TGTGCCAGCAGTCCAGGGCCAACGAACACCGGGGAGCTGTTTTTT
TRBV6-5	few	TRBJ2-5	NA	CASKSTAAKETQYF	TGTGCCAGCAAGTCGACAGCCGCAAAAGAGACCCAGTACTTC
TRBV4-2	many	TRBJ1-2	NA	CASSQHEGLAGYTF	TGTGCCAGCAGCCAACATGAAGGCCTGGCTGGCTACACCTTC
TRBV20-1	NA	TRBJ2-1	TRBD2	CSARGMSGGGEQFF	TGCAGTGCTAGAGGAATGAGCGGGGGTGGGGAGCAGTTCTTC
TRBV7-2	NA	TRBJ1-2	NA	CASSPLYGSFGYTF	TGTGCCAGCAGCCCCCTTTATGGGTCGTTCGGCTACACCTTC
TRBV19	NA	TRBJ1-6	NA	CASSFSGGNHSPLHF	TGTGCCAGTAGTTTCTCCGGGGGCAATCATTCACCCCTCCACTTT
TRBV5-1	few	TRBJ1-5	TRBD1	CASSSQKTGVQPQHF	TGCGCCAGCAGCTCCCAAAAGACAGGGGTTCAGCCCCAGCATTTT
TRBV12-5	NA	TRBJ2-5	NA	CASGIDTQETQYF	TGTGCTAGTGGCATCGACACGCAAGAGACCCAGTACTTC
TRBV12-3/TRBV12-4	NA	TRBJ2-1	NA	CASSQGNREQFF	TGTGCCAGCAGCCAGGGGAATAGGGAGCAGTTCTTC
TRBV4-3	few	TRBJ1-2	NA	CASSQVEGMGGYTF	TGCGCCAGCAGCCAAGTCGAGGGGATGGGTGGCTACACCTTC
TRBV15	few	TRBJ1-6	NA	CATSRRTAGSPLHF	TGTGCCACCAGCAGAAGGACCGCAGGATCACCCCTCCACTTT
TRBV5-1	many	TRBJ2-2	NA	CASRWSGTANTGELFF	TGCGCCAGCAGGTGGTCCGGGACCGCGAACACCGGGGAGCTGTTTTTT